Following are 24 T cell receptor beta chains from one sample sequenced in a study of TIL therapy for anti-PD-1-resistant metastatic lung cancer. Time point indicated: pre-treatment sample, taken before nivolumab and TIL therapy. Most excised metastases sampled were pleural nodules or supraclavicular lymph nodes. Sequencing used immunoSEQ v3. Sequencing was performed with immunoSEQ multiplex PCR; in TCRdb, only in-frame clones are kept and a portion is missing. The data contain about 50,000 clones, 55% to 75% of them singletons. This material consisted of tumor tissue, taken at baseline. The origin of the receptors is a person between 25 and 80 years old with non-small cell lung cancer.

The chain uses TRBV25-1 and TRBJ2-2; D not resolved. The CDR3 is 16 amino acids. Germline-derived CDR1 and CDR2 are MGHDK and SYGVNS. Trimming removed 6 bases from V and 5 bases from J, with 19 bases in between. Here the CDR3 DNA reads TGTGCCAGCAGCGCTCAACCACCTGCAGGAACCGGGGAGCTGTTTTTT. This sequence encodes CASSAQPPAGTGELFF.

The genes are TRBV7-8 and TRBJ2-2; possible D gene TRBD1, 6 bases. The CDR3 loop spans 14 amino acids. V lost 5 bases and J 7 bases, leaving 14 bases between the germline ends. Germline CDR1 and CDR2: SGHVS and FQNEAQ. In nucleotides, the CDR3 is TGTGCCAGCAGCCCTTGGGGGCGAGGCGGGGAGCTGTTTTTT. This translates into CASSPWGRGGELFF.

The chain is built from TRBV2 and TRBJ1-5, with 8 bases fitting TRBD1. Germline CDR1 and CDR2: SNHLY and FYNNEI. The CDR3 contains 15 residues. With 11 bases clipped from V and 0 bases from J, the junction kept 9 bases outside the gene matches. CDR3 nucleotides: TGTGCCTGCCAGGGGGCCGGATTTAGCAATCAGCCCCAGCATTTT. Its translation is CACQGAGFSNQPQHF.

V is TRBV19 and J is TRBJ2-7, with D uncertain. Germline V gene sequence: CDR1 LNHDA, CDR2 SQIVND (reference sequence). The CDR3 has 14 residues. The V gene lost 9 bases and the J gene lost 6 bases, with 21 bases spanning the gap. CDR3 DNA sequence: TGTGCCAGCGGTTCTAGGTCAGGCACTGGCGAGCAGTACTTC. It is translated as CASGSRSGTGEQYF.

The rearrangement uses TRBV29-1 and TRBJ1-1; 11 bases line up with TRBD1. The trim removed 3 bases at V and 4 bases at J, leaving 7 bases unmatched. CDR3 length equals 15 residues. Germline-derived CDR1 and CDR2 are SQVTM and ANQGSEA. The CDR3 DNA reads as TGCAGCGTTGACCGGACAGGGGGCTCGATCACTGAAGCTTTCTTT. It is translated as CSVDRTGGSITEAFF.

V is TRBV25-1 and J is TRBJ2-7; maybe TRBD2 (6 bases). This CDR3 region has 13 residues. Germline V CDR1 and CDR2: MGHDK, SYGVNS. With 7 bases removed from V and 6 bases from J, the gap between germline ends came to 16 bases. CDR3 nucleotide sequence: TGTGCCAGCAACACCGACCGGGGAGGCGAGCAGTACTTC. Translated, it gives CASNTDRGGEQYF.

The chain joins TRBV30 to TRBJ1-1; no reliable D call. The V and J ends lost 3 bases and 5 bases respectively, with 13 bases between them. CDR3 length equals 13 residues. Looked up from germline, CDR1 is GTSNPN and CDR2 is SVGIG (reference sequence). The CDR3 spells CAWSALWGTEAFF. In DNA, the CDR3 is TGTGCCTGGAGCGCCCTCTGGGGAACTGAAGCTTTCTTT.

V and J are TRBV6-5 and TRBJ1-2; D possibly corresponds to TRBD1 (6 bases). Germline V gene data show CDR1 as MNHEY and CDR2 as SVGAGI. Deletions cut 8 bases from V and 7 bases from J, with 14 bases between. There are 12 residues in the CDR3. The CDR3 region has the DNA TGTGCCAGCCAACAGGGCCTAAGTGGCTACACCTTC. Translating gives CASQQGLSGYTF.

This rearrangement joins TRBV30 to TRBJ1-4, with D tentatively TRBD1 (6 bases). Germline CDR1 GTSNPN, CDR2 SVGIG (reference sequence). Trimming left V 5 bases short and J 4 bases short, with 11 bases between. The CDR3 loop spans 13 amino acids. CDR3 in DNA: TGTGCCTGGGGGGGGCAGGGTAATGAAAAACTGTTTTTT. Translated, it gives CAWGGQGNEKLFF.

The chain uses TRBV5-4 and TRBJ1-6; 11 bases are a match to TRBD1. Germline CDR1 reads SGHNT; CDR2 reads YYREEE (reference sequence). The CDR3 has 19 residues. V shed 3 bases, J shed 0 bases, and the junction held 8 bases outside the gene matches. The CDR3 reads CASSYGGTGGSSYNSPLHF. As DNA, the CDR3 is TGTGCCAGCAGCTACGGAGGGACAGGGGGAAGCTCCTATAATTCACCCCTCCACTTT.

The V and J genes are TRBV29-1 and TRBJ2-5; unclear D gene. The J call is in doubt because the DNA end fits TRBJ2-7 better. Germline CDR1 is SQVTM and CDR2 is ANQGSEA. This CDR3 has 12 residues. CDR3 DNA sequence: TGCAGCGTTCAAGCAGACTGGTACGAGCAGTACTTC. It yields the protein CSVQADWYEQYF.

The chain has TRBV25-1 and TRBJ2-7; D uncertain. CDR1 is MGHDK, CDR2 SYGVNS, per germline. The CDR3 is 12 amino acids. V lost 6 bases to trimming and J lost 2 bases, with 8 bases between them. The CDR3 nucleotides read TGTGCCAGCAGGAGCGTGACCTACGAGCAGTACTTC. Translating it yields CASRSVTYEQYF.

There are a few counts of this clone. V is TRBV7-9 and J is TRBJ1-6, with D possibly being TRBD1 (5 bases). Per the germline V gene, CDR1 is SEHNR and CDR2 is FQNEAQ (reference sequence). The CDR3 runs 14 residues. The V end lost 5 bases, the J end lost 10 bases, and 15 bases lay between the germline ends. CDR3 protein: CASSPWLPGSPLHF. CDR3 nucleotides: TGTGCCAGCAGCCCATGGCTCCCAGGGTCACCCCTCCACTTT.

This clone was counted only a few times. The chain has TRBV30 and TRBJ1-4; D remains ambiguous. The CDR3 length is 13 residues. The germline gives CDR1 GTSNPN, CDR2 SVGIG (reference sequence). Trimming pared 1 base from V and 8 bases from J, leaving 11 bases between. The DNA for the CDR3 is TGTGCCTGGAGTGAAAGCTTTGCCGAAAAACTGTTTTTT. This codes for CAWSESFAEKLFF.

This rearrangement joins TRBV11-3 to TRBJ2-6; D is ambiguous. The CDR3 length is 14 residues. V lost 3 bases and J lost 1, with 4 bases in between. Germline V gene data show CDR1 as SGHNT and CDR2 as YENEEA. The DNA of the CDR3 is TGTGCCAGCAGCTTCGATTCTGGGGCCAACGTCCTGACTTTC. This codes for CASSFDSGANVLTF.

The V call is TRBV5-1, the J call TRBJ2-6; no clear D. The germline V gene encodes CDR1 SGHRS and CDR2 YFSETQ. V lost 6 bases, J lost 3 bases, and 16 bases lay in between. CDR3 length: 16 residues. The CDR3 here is CASTRWALGGANVLTF. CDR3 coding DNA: TGCGCCAGCACCCGGTGGGCCCTGGGTGGGGCCAACGTCCTGACTTTC.

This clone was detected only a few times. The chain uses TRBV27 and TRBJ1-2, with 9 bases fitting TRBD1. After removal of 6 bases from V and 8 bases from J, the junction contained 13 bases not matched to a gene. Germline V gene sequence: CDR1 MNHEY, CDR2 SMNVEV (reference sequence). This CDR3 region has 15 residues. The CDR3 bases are TGTGCCAGCAGCGCAGGGGGGGACAGGGAGAGGGGCTACACCTTC. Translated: CASSAGGDRERGYTF.

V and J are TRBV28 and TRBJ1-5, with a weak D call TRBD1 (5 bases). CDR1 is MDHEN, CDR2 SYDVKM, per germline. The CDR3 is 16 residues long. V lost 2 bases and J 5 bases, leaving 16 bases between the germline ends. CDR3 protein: CASSLDGTLGYQPQHF. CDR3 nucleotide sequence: TGTGCCAGCAGTTTAGACGGGACTTTGGGGTATCAGCCCCAGCATTTT.

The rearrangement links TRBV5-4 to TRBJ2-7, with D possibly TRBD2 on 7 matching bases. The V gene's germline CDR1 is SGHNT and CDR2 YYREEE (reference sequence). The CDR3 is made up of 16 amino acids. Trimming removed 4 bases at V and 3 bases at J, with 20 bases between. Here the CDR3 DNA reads TGTGCCAGCAGCCGTCTAGGGGGGGGGTTAAACTACGAGCAGTACTTC. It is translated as CASSRLGGGLNYEQYF.

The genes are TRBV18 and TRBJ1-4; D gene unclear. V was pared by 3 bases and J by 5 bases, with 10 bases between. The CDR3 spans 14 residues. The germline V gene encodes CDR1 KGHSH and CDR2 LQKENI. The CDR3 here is CASSPGRANEKLFF. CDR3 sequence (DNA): TGTGCCAGCTCACCGGGCAGAGCGAATGAAAAACTGTTTTTT.

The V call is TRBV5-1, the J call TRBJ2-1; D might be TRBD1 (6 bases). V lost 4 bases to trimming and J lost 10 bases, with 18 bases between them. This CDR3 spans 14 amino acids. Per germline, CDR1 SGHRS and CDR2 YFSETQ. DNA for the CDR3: TGCGCCAGCAGCCACAGGGAGTTGTTTAACGAGCAGTTCTTC. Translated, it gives CASSHRELFNEQFF. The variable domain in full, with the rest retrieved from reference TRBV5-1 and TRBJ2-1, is KAGVTQTPRYLIKTRGQQVTLSCSPISGHRSVSWYQQTPGQGLQFLFEYFSETQRNKGNFPGRFSGRQFSNSRSEMNVSTLELGDSALYLCASSHRELFNEQFFGPGTRLTVL.

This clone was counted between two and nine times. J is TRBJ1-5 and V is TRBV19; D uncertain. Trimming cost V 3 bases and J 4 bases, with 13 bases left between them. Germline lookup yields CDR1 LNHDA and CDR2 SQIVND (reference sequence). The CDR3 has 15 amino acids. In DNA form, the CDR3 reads TGTGCCAGTAGTATTGGCCAGGTCTTGAATCAGCCCCAGCATTTT. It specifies CASSIGQVLNQPQHF.

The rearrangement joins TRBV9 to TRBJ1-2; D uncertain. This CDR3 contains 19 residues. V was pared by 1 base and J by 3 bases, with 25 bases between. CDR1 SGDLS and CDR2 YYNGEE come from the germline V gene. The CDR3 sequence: CASSVTRVGSGPHHYGYTF. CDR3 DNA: TGTGCCAGCAGCGTAACTCGAGTAGGGTCAGGCCCCCACCACTATGGCTACACCTTC. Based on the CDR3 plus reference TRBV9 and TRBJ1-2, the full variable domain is DSGVTQTPKHLITATGQRVTLRCSPRSGDLSVYWYQQSLDQGLQFLIQYYNGEERAKGNILERFSAQQFPDLHSELNLSSLELGDSALYFCASSVTRVGSGPHHYGYTFGSGTRLTVV.

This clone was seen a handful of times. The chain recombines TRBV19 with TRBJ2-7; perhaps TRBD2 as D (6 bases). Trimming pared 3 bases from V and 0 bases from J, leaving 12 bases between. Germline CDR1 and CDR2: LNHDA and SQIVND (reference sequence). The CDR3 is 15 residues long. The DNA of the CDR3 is TGTGCCAGTAGTATCGGTGGTAGCGGCTCCTACGAGCAGTACTTC. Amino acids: CASSIGGSGSYEQYF.